This T cell receptor beta chain was sequenced during a study of beta chain features in type 1 diabetes. Sequencing targeted expressed TCRB transcripts, as all isolated RNA had been reverse transcribed. Only in-frame clones appear in the TCRdb table, and some are missing; sequencing was by immunoSEQ multiplex PCR. The data show 300,000 to 450,000 clones, with over 10% seen just once and around 0.02% held by the top ten. V shed 4 bases and J shed 4 bases, with 13 bases lying between them. Germline V lookup: CDR1 SQVTM, CDR2 ANQGSEA. The CDR3 contains 13 residues. Central memory, naive, regulatory and stem cell-like memory CD4+ cells were sorted by CD45RO/CCR7/CD25/CD127/CD95/CD27. Broader study findings: TCRB CDR3s from Type 1 diabetes patients were moderately but significantly shorter in all four CD4+ subsets. In patients and controls equally, PCR might favor templates that are shorter.

A remark on this clone: Its antigen is as yet unknown.

J is TRBJ1-2 and V is TRBV29-1; D gene ambiguous. The clonotype comes from a man aged 18 to 35 in good health. Sequencing was performed on naive CD4+ T cells from blood. The CDR3 is CSVVAQSIYGYTF. In DNA form, the CDR3 reads TGCAGCGTTGTGGCCCAGTCAATCTATGGCTACACCTTC.